Sequencing of this T cell receptor beta chain was carried out in a study of T cell changes during pregnancy in multiple sclerosis. This clone was detected only a few times. Germline V gene data show CDR1 as GTSNPN and CDR2 as SVGIG (reference sequence). The CDR3 runs to 12 residues. Trimming removed 4 bases at V and 3 bases at J, with 8 bases between. Clones were read by immunoSEQ multiplex PCR, and TCRdb kept only the in-frame ones, dropping some. The sample has tens of thousands of clones, under 90% seen once; the top ten hold 0.55% to 0.65%. This TCR was sampled from a female donor with multiple sclerosis, enrolled in a pregnancy study. The chain employs TRBV30 and TRBJ2-3; D is unresolved. Sample: CD4+ T cells from peripheral blood mononuclear cells, taken before pregnancy. The CDR3 DNA is TGTGCCTGGACGCCCGGGACAGATACGCAGTATTTT. It yields the protein CAWTPGTDTQYF.